These 13 T cell receptor beta chains were all obtained from the same sample, sequenced in a study of T cells in localized non-small cell lung cancer. The method was immunoSEQ multiplex PCR; TCRdb's version includes in-frame clones alone and lacks a portion of them. The sample lists roughly 1,500 clones; just under 25% were seen once. The specimen comprised normal lung tissue next to the tumor, sampled before any cancer treatment. The receptor source for this set is a male donor at least 60 years old with stage I lung adenocarcinoma.

The chain joins TRBV29-1 to TRBJ1-2, with TRBD1 identical over 7 bases. In germline, CDR1 is SQVTM, CDR2 ANQGSEA. With V trimmed by 4 bases and J by 0 bases, 5 bases remained unmatched. There are 14 residues in the CDR3. The CDR3 is CSVARTGTNYGYTF. DNA of the CDR3: TGCAGCGTTGCCAGGACAGGAACTAACTATGGCTACACCTTC.

This clone qualifies as medium-sized. CDR3 bases: TGTGCCATCCGAGCGGGGACAGGGGGTTTGGGGAACACTGAAGCTTTCTTT. Residues: CAIRAGTGGLGNTEAFF. The J gene is TRBJ1-1, the V gene TRBV6-8, with TRBD1 identical over 11 bases. With V trimmed by 10 bases and J by 1 base, 14 bases remained unmatched. In germline, CDR1 is MNHGY, CDR2 SAAAGT. This CDR3 has 17 amino acids.

This clone was recorded a few times. This chain uses TRBV11-3 with TRBJ2-6; 11 bases map to TRBD2. Per germline, CDR1 SGHNT and CDR2 YENEEA. Unmatched junction bases numbered 11, after V lost 5 bases and J lost 2 bases. The length of the CDR3 is 19 residues. The DNA of the CDR3 is TGTGCCAGCAGCCTCGGGGCTAGCGGGAGGTTCACTGGGGCCAACGTCCTGACTTTC. Protein: CASSLGASGRFTGANVLTF.

This clone was counted a few times. This rearrangement joins TRBV11-3 to TRBJ2-1; D may be TRBD2 (7 bases). This CDR3 has 14 residues. With 5 bases removed from V and 8 bases from J, the gap between germline ends came to 16 bases. The germline CDR1 and CDR2 sequences are SGHNT and YENEEA. CDR3 bases: TGTGCCAGCAGCCCCGAAACGGGGGGCGATGAGCAGTTCTTC. This translates into CASSPETGGDEQFF.

This chain links TRBV29-1 with TRBJ2-1, with 8 bases matching TRBD2. CDR1 is SQVTM and CDR2 is ANQGSEA in the germline V gene. This CDR3 spans 13 amino acids. After removal of 6 bases from V and 2 bases from J, the junction contained 3 bases not matched to a gene. The CDR3 loop reads CSVVAGTYNEQFF. Here the CDR3 DNA reads TGCAGCGTCGTAGCGGGAACCTACAATGAGCAGTTCTTC.

The gene calls are TRBV28 and TRBJ2-7; 7 bases fit TRBD2. With V trimmed by 1 base and J by 2 bases, 5 bases remained unmatched. CDR3 length: 15 amino acids. Germline values: CDR1 MDHEN, CDR2 SYDVKM. CDR3 nucleotides: TGTGCCAGCAGTTTATACGATAGCGGGCCCTACGAGCAGTACTTC. Protein: CASSLYDSGPYEQYF.

The chain is built from TRBV30 and TRBJ1-2; D is uncertain. Germline assignment: CDR1 GTSNPN and CDR2 SVGIG (reference sequence). CDR3 length: 16 residues. V was shortened by 3 bases and J by 2 bases, with 19 bases between the two germline ends. The CDR3 DNA follows: TGTGCCTGGAGCGACCATCTAAAACAAGTGAACTATGGCTACACCTTC. It is translated as CAWSDHLKQVNYGYTF.

This clone is categorized as medium-sized. V is TRBV6-8 and J is TRBJ2-7; perhaps TRBD2 as D (7 bases). CDR1 is MNHGY and CDR2 is SAAAGT in the germline V gene. The CDR3 has 16 residues. Trimming shortened V by 5 bases and J by 1 base, and 18 bases separated the two germline ends. The CDR3 coding sequence is TGTGCCAGCAGTCCACGCCCGGGGGGCGAGTCCTACGAGCAGTACTTC. This encodes CASSPRPGGESYEQYF.

The chain uses TRBV19 and TRBJ1-4; D ambiguous. This CDR3 has 13 amino acids. V was clipped by 2 bases and J by 10 bases, with 11 bases between them. In germline, CDR1 is LNHDA, CDR2 SQIVND (reference sequence). The CDR3 is CASSISTETKLFF. The CDR3 coding sequence is TGTGCCAGTAGTATATCGACGGAAACAAAACTGTTTTTT.

This clone is categorized as medium-sized (0.01 to 0.1%). The CDR3 here is CASSYSLGGGHNEQFF. The CDR3 DNA reads as TGTGCCAGCAGTTACTCACTTGGGGGCGGCCACAATGAGCAGTTCTTC. V and J are TRBV6-8 and TRBJ2-1, with D maybe TRBD1 (6 bases). The CDR3 consists of 16 residues. Trimming cost V 0 bases and J 5 bases, with 14 bases left between them. Germline V lookup: CDR1 MNHGY, CDR2 SAAAGT.

The chain has TRBV6-8 and TRBJ1-1; 8 positions agree with TRBD1. CDR1 MNHGY and CDR2 SAAAGT come from the germline V gene. V lost 7 bases and J lost 2; bases outside the gene matches: 6. The CDR3 is 14 residues long. The CDR3: CASNDRGGNTEAFF. For the CDR3, the DNA is TGTGCCAGCAATGACAGGGGAGGCAACACTGAAGCTTTCTTT.

The chain has TRBV15 and TRBJ2-3; TRBD2 matches at 11 bases. The CDR3 is made up of 16 amino acids. V trimming: 3 bases; J trimming: 1 base; junction bases outside the gene matches: 3. Germline CDR1 reads LNHNV; CDR2 reads YYDKDF (reference sequence). The CDR3 sequence: CATSRKLAGGTDTQYF. Written as DNA, the CDR3 is TGTGCCACCAGCAGGAAACTAGCGGGAGGCACAGATACGCAGTATTTT.

By its share, this clone is large (0.1 to 1%). The chain carries TRBV19 and TRBJ1-1, with 7 nucleotides matching TRBD1. With 3 bases clipped from V and 6 bases from J, the junction kept 10 bases outside the gene matches. The germline V gene encodes CDR1 LNHDA and CDR2 SQIVND (reference sequence). The CDR3 is 15 amino acids. CDR3 DNA sequence: TGTGCCAGTAGTATTAGGCCAGGGGGATACCCTGAAGCTTTCTTT. It encodes CASSIRPGGYPEAFF.